These 9 T cell receptor beta chains were sequenced from one sample in a study of shared clonotypes between healthy human individuals. Profiled with immunoSEQ multiplex PCR; TCRdb holds only in-frame clones, not every one. Here the sample spans 2,500,000 or so clones, around 90% being singletons. Material for sequencing was naive CD4+ T cells sorted from blood. The subset: CD45RA+ positively selected. The receptor set was obtained from a man aged 18 to 29 in good health.

Details on this clone: This CDR3 is also generated by other DNA sequences in the sample. V and J are TRBV5-1 and TRBJ2-2; D is undetermined. This CDR3 has 13 amino acids. The ends were cut back, 4 bases at V and 6 bases at J, with 10 bases in the middle. Germline V CDR1 and CDR2: SGHRS, YFSETQ. The CDR3, as DNA: TGCGCCAGCAGCCCAGACGGAGCCGGGGAGCTGTTTTTT. Translation: CASSPDGAGELFF.

V is TRBV18 and J is TRBJ2-1; the D gene is possibly TRBD2 (6 bases). CDR1 and CDR2 (germline): KGHSH, LQKENI. The CDR3 consists of 14 residues. Trimming removed 3 bases at V and 5 bases at J, with 11 bases between. The DNA of the CDR3 is TGTGCCAGCTCACCTCAGACTAGTAACAATGAGCAGTTCTTC. This sequence encodes CASSPQTSNNEQFF. Looking up the rest from reference TRBV18 and TRBJ2-1 gives the full variable domain: NAGVMQNPRHLVRRRGQEARLRCSPMKGHSHVYWYRQLPEEGLKFMVYLQKENIIDESGMPKERFSAEFPKEGPSILRIQQVVRGDSAAYFCASSPQTSNNEQFFGPGTRLTVL.

J is TRBJ2-3 and V is TRBV10-1; 14 nucleotides align to TRBD2. Losses at the gene ends were 2 bases for V and 4 bases for J; bases not matched to a gene: 5. This CDR3 contains 17 residues. Per germline, CDR1 WNHNN and CDR2 SYGVQD (reference sequence). This chain's CDR3 is CASSEGRLAGGPDTQYF. The CDR3 nucleotides read TGCGCCAGCAGTGAGGGGAGACTAGCGGGAGGGCCAGATACGCAGTATTTT.

This clone was seen a few times. Other DNA sequences of this sample code for an identical CDR3. The chain combines TRBV6-5 with TRBJ2-1; D gene unclear. Germline V CDR1 and CDR2: MNHEY, SVGAGI. The V and J ends lost 6 bases and 4 bases respectively, with 4 bases between them. The CDR3 totals 11 residues. DNA of the CDR3: TGTGCCAGCAGCCGATACAATGAGCAGTTCTTC. Amino acid sequence: CASSRYNEQFF.

The chain has TRBV4-1 and TRBJ1-5, with TRBD1 matching over 7 bases. The CDR3 is 17 amino acids. J was trimmed by 3 bases and V by 1 base; bases with no gene match: 9. Germline V gene data show CDR1 as MGHRA and CDR2 as YSYEKL. The CDR3 nucleotides are TGCGCCAGCAGCCAAGCCCGGGACAGTGGAAACAATCAGCCCCAGCATTTT. Amino acids: CASSQARDSGNNQPQHF.

The chain recombines TRBV6-8 with TRBJ2-7; TRBD1 or TRBD2 may be the D gene (5 bases each). This CDR3 region has 15 residues. Germline CDR1 MNHGY, CDR2 SAAAGT. V shed 5 bases and J shed 2 bases, with 16 bases lying between them. CDR3: CASSGKAGSTYEQYF. CDR3 in DNA: TGTGCCAGCAGTGGGAAGGCAGGGAGTACCTACGAGCAGTACTTC.

This chain connects TRBV27 to TRBJ2-4; 9 nucleotides agree with TRBD2. Trimming removed 7 bases from V and 4 bases from J; junction bases left unmatched: 8. This CDR3 has 15 amino acids. Germline assignment: CDR1 MNHEY and CDR2 SMNVEV (reference sequence). CDR3 sequence reads: CASKEGAGGKNIQYF. In nucleotides, the CDR3 is TGTGCCAGCAAGGAGGGAGCGGGGGGAAAAAACATTCAGTACTTC.

The rearrangement links TRBV4-3 to TRBJ2-7; D gene ambiguous. CDR3 length equals 13 residues. Germline loops: CDR1 LGHNA, CDR2 YSLEER. Trimming cost V 0 bases and J 7 bases, with 10 bases left between them. The CDR3 region has the DNA TGCGCCAGCAGCCAAGATGTACAATGGGAGCAGTACTTC. Protein: CASSQDVQWEQYF.

The V gene is TRBV7-6, the J gene TRBJ1-6; TRBD1 is a possible D gene (5 bases). This CDR3 spans 14 amino acids. The germline V gene encodes CDR1 SGHVS and CDR2 FNYEAQ. Deletions cut 7 bases from V and 14 bases from J, with 21 bases between. For the CDR3, the DNA is TGTGCCAGCAAGCGGGACGCCTTCTCCGGATCCCTCCACTTT. Protein sequence: CASKRDAFSGSLHF.